A single sample is the source of the 10 T cell receptor beta chains below, sequenced in a study of blood T cell repertoires in COVID-19. Sequencing was performed with immunoSEQ multiplex PCR; in TCRdb, only in-frame clones are kept and a portion is missing. Of about 57,000 clones in the sample, about nine tenths are singletons; the top ten hold 20% to 25%. Sequences were obtained from peripheral blood. The receptors here all came from a woman of 80 years or more with COVID-19, enrolled during active disease.

V and J are TRBV5-4 and TRBJ1-1, with D possibly being TRBD1 (6 bases). The CDR3 extends over 15 amino acids. Trimming left V 4 bases short and J 5 bases short, with 18 bases between. CDR1 and CDR2 from the germline V gene are SGHNT and YYREEE (reference sequence). The CDR3 DNA reads TGTGCCAGCAGCACTAAAAAACAGGGAGGGACTGAAGCTTTCTTT. It codes for CASSTKKQGGTEAFF.

The chain uses TRBV12-3 or TRBV12-4 and TRBJ1-2, with 8 bases lining up with TRBD1. Unmatched junction bases numbered 3, after V lost 5 bases and J lost 4 bases. The CDR3 totals 13 residues. For the CDR3, the DNA is TGTGCCAGCAGTCTGACAGGGGTCTATGGCTACACCTTC. This translates into CASSLTGVYGYTF.

The chain couples TRBV3-1 (or the pseudogene TRBV3-2) to TRBJ1-2; D is possibly TRBD1 (6 bases). The germline V gene encodes CDR1 LGHDT and CDR2 YNNKEL (reference sequence). Between the trimmed V and J ends, which lost 5 bases and 1 base, there was a span of 14 bases. This CDR3 has 15 residues. CDR3: CASSSRQELNYGYTF. CDR3 nucleotides: TGTGCCAGCAGCTCTCGACAGGAGCTTAACTATGGCTACACCTTC.

This clone showed up just once. The chain couples TRBV3-1 (or the pseudogene TRBV3-2) to TRBJ1-6; D remains ambiguous. The germline V gene has CDR1 LGHDT and CDR2 YNNKEL (reference sequence). This CDR3 spans 13 amino acids. V gave up 6 bases and J gave up 1 base, with 4 bases separating them. Here the CDR3 DNA reads TGTGCCAGCAGTACTTCCTATAATTCACCCCTCCACTTT. Translated: CASSTSYNSPLHF.

This clone was found a few times. The rearrangement uses TRBV6-6 and TRBJ2-1; TRBD2 matches 14 bases. With 5 bases clipped from V and 7 bases from J, the junction kept 13 bases outside the gene matches. Germline V gives CDR1 MNHNY, CDR2 SVGAGI (reference sequence). The CDR3 is 18 residues long. CDR3 bases: TGTGCCAGCAGTCCCCCCCGGGGCGGGACTAGCGGGGGAAATGAGCAGTTCTTC. Translation gives CASSPPRGGTSGGNEQFF.

As DNA, the CDR3 is TGTGCCAGCAGCCCCATGGGGACAGGGGGCTACGAGCAGTACTTC. Translated: CASSPMGTGGYEQYF. This chain joins TRBV5-4 and TRBJ2-7, with 11 bases matching TRBD1. The CDR3 runs to 15 residues. The trim removed 4 bases at V and 3 bases at J, leaving 6 bases unmatched. CDR1 is SGHNT and CDR2 is YYREEE in the germline V gene (reference sequence).

This clone was recorded a few times. The chain joins TRBV4-1 to TRBJ1-2, with a possible D match to TRBD1 (6 bases). Trimming removed 7 bases at V and 5 bases at J, with 17 bases between. The CDR3 is 14 amino acids. Germline loops: CDR1 MGHRA, CDR2 YSYEKL. In DNA, the CDR3 is TGCGCCAGCACGGAACAGACAGGCGCTTATGGCTACACCTTC. As protein: CASTEQTGAYGYTF.

V gene TRBV25-1 combines with J gene TRBJ1-6; D may be TRBD1 (5 bases). Germline CDR1 is MGHDK and CDR2 is SYGVNS. This CDR3 comprises 14 residues. The ends were cut back, 4 bases at V and 5 bases at J, with 9 bases in the middle. Here the CDR3 reads CASSADRNNSPLHF. The CDR3 DNA reads TGTGCCAGCAGTGCTGACAGAAATAATTCACCCCTCCACTTT. The full variable domain, its missing parts supplied by reference TRBV25-1 and TRBJ1-6, is EADIYQTPRYLVIGTGKKITLECSQTMGHDKMYWYQQDPGMELHLIHYSYGVNSTEKGDLSSESTVSRIRTEHFPLTLESARPSHTSQYLCASSADRNNSPLHFGNGTRLTVT.

The chain recombines TRBV12-3 or TRBV12-4 with TRBJ2-1; D possibly corresponds to TRBD1 (5 bases). CDR3 length: 13 amino acids. The germline V and J ends were trimmed by 3 bases and 6 bases, with 9 bases remaining between them. The CDR3 region is CASSLGRVNEQFF. The CDR3 DNA sequence: TGTGCCAGCAGTTTGGGCAGGGTCAATGAGCAGTTCTTC.

The chain recombines TRBV5-6 with TRBJ1-1; 8 bases line up with TRBD1. CDR3 length: 14 residues. The V segment lost 8 bases and the J segment 8 bases; nucleotides outside the gene matches: 14. The germline V gene has CDR1 SGHDT and CDR2 YYEEEE. The CDR3 region is CARGGPTGEEEAFF. In DNA form, the CDR3 reads TGTGCCAGGGGGGGACCGACAGGGGAGGAGGAAGCTTTCTTT.